These 27 T cell receptor beta chains originate from one sample sequenced in a study of cytomegalovirus exposure and HLA in healthy donors. Use of 60 Vbeta and 13 Jbeta primers characterized the PCR. TCRdb keeps only in-frame clones here, not all; method: immunoSEQ multiplex PCR. This sample has just over 150,000 clones, with 60% to 80% found just once. The source material was PBMCs. The receptors come from a woman aged 45-65 years in good health and CMV-seropositive.

This chain connects TRBV28 to TRBJ1-5; D not resolved. Germline CDR1 MDHEN, CDR2 SYDVKM. V was cut by 6 bases and J by 0 bases, with 12 bases left in between. This CDR3 has 15 amino acids. The CDR3 protein is CASRREIYSNQPQHF. The CDR3 DNA reads as TGTGCCAGCAGGAGGGAAATTTATAGCAATCAGCCCCAGCATTTT.

The V call is TRBV7-2, the J call TRBJ1-1, with 7 bases lining up with TRBD1. The V gene end was trimmed by 1 base and the J gene end by 4 bases; junction bases not matched to a gene: 15. CDR1 SGHTA and CDR2 FQGNSA come from the germline V gene. This CDR3 region has 18 residues. The CDR3: CASSLEGGMYFESTEAFF. The CDR3 nucleotides are TGTGCCAGCAGCTTAGAAGGGGGCATGTATTTTGAGAGCACTGAAGCTTTCTTT.

This chain links TRBV5-1 with TRBJ2-6; a weak D match, TRBD1 (6 bases). Germline V CDR1 and CDR2: SGHRS, YFSETQ. V lost 2 bases to trimming and J lost 2 bases, with 11 bases between them. The CDR3 is made up of 16 amino acids. The chain's CDR3 is CASSLMGAAGANVLTF. CDR3 coding DNA: TGCGCCAGCAGCTTAATGGGGGCAGCTGGGGCCAACGTCCTGACTTTC.

A single count supports this clone. The gene calls are TRBV25-1 and TRBJ2-2, with 7 bases matching TRBD2. J lost 5 bases, V lost 6 bases, and 6 bases had no gene match. Germline V gene lookup returns CDR1 MGHDK and CDR2 SYGVNS. There are 14 residues in the CDR3. The CDR3: CASRSGAGTGELFF. The CDR3 coding sequence is TGTGCCAGCAGGAGCGGGGCCGGGACCGGGGAGCTGTTTTTT.

The chain joins TRBV7-2 to TRBJ1-1; TRBD1 aligns across 10 bases. CDR1 and CDR2 (germline): SGHTA, FQGNSA. The CDR3 totals 15 residues. V was pared by 3 bases and J by 4 bases, with 5 bases of the junction left unmatched. The CDR3 sequence is CASSLSTGGGTEAFF. As DNA, the CDR3 is TGTGCCAGCAGCTTGTCGACAGGGGGCGGCACTGAAGCTTTCTTT.

The chain carries TRBV25-1 and TRBJ2-1; D is possibly TRBD1 (5 bases). Germline CDR1 MGHDK, CDR2 SYGVNS. V lost 1 base to trimming and J lost 0 bases, with 16 bases between them. This CDR3 is built from 18 residues. The CDR3 region has the DNA TGTGCCAGCAGTGAATCCCCCCGACAGTCGAGCTCCTACAATGAGCAGTTCTTC. Translation: CASSESPRQSSSYNEQFF.

The rearrangement uses TRBV18 and TRBJ1-4; TRBD1 aligns across 10 bases. CDR1 and CDR2 (germline): KGHSH, LQKENI. Trimming at V came to 8 bases and at J to 8 bases, leaving 11 bases not matched to a gene. The CDR3 totals 15 residues. CDR3 nucleotides: TGTGCCAGCGGTCAGACAGGGGGCCACGTAGAAAAACTGTTTTTT. It specifies CASGQTGGHVEKLFF.

J is TRBJ1-1 and V is TRBV18, with D tentatively TRBD1 (6 bases). Germline CDR1 reads KGHSH; CDR2 reads LQKENI. The CDR3 contains 16 residues. V lost 3 bases, J lost 0 bases, and 14 bases lay in between. The CDR3 DNA reads as TGTGCCAGCTCACCTTCTGGGGGCGGCCTGAACACTGAAGCTTTCTTT. It encodes CASSPSGGGLNTEAFF.

The chain couples TRBV18 to TRBJ1-1; 8 bases align to TRBD1. This CDR3 contains 15 residues. In germline, CDR1 is KGHSH, CDR2 LQKENI. The V segment lost 1 base and the J segment 3 bases; nucleotides outside the gene matches: 4. CDR3 in DNA: TGTGCCAGCTCACCACGTCCGGACAGGGACACTGAAGCTTTCTTT. Translated, it gives CASSPRPDRDTEAFF. The complete variable domain, with remaining parts taken from reference TRBV18 and TRBJ1-1, reads NAGVMQNPRHLVRRRGQEARLRCSPMKGHSHVYWYRQLPEEGLKFMVYLQKENIIDESGMPKERFSAEFPKEGPSILRIQQVVRGDSAAYFCASSPRPDRDTEAFFGQGTRLTVV.

The chain employs TRBV4-1 and TRBJ1-1; no clear D gene. This CDR3 comprises 15 residues. Per germline, CDR1 MGHRA and CDR2 YSYEKL. Trimming pared 4 bases from V and 1 base from J, leaving 13 bases between. As DNA, the CDR3 is TGCGCCAGCAGCCCAACGCGGCAAGAGAACACTGAAGCTTTCTTT. Translating it yields CASSPTRQENTEAFF.

This rearrangement joins TRBV6-5 to TRBJ1-2; perhaps TRBD1 as D (6 bases). CDR1 is MNHEY, CDR2 SVGAGI, per germline. This CDR3 comprises 12 residues. V lost 6 bases and J 8 bases, leaving 13 bases between the germline ends. CDR3 residues: CASRTGSGGYTF. CDR3 nucleotides: TGTGCCAGCAGAACAGGGTCGGGAGGCTACACCTTC.

The V gene is TRBV5-4, the J gene TRBJ2-2; 9 bases agree with TRBD2. V dropped 0 bases and J dropped 2; count of bases not matched to a gene: 2. The CDR3 spans 16 residues. Germline CDR1 SGHNT, CDR2 YYREEE (reference sequence). The CDR3 reads CASSLALAGNTGELFF. In DNA form, the CDR3 reads TGTGCCAGCAGCTTGGCACTAGCGGGTAACACCGGGGAGCTGTTTTTT.

The chain is built from TRBV27 and TRBJ2-7; no definite D call. The germline V gene has CDR1 MNHEY and CDR2 SMNVEV (reference sequence). The CDR3 runs 14 residues. V was trimmed by 2 bases and J by 0 bases, leaving 8 bases between them. Written as DNA, the CDR3 is TGTGCCAGCAGTTTAGCGGTGAGCTCCTACGAGCAGTACTTC. As protein: CASSLAVSSYEQYF.

In its sample, this clone was seen a few times. The chain uses TRBV29-1 and TRBJ2-7, with D perhaps matching TRBD1 (5 bases). Germline CDR1 reads SQVTM; CDR2 reads ANQGSEA. There are 15 residues in the CDR3. Trimming took 6 bases from V and 3 from J, leaving 21 bases between them. CDR3 loop: CSVLGAAPHFYEQYF. The CDR3 nucleotides are TGCAGCGTCTTAGGGGCGGCGCCCCATTTCTACGAGCAGTACTTC.

The J gene is TRBJ2-5, the V gene TRBV5-1; 9 positions match TRBD2. Germline values: CDR1 SGHRS, CDR2 YFSETQ. This CDR3 has 15 residues. The V and J ends lost 0 bases and 2 bases, in that order; junction bases with no gene match: 2. CDR3 DNA sequence: TGCGCCAGCAGCTTGGGGCTAGCGGGGCAAGAGACCCAGTACTTC. Protein sequence: CASSLGLAGQETQYF.

This chain joins TRBV10-3 and TRBJ1-1; D unresolved. V lost 4 bases and J 0 bases, leaving 9 bases between the germline ends. Per the germline V gene, CDR1 is ENHRY and CDR2 is SYGVKD. This CDR3 is 14 amino acids long. The CDR3 protein is CAISVAVMNTEAFF. The CDR3 bases are TGTGCCATCAGTGTGGCAGTGATGAACACTGAAGCTTTCTTT.

The table lists this clone with a count of one. This CDR3 is CAWSVRGGGIGSGELFF. The CDR3 bases are TGTGCCTGGAGTGTACGGGGCGGGGGGATAGGCAGCGGGGAGCTGTTTTTT. The chain links TRBV30 to TRBJ2-2; 8 bases agree with TRBD2. The CDR3 length is 17 residues. Germline lookup yields CDR1 GTSNPN and CDR2 SVGIG (reference sequence). V gave up 0 bases and J gave up 7 bases; unmatched junction bases: 13.

The chain employs TRBV13 and TRBJ2-7; 7 bases are a match to TRBD1. The length of the CDR3 is 16 residues. In germline, CDR1 is PRHDT, CDR2 FYEKMQ (reference sequence). V lost 2 bases and J lost 6; bases outside the gene matches: 13. CDR3 sequence reads: CASSLHPSGRGTEQYF. The CDR3 nucleotides read TGTGCCAGCAGCTTACACCCCTCTGGCAGGGGGACCGAGCAGTACTTC.

The chain uses TRBV6-5 and TRBJ1-4; 8 bases are shared with TRBD1. This CDR3 contains 16 residues. J was trimmed by 8 bases and V by 0 bases; bases with no gene match: 8. The V gene's germline CDR1 is MNHEY and CDR2 SVGAGI. This CDR3 is CASSYSFKAGGEKLFF. In DNA form, the CDR3 reads TGTGCCAGCAGTTACTCGTTTAAGGCAGGGGGCGAAAAACTGTTTTTT.

This chain connects TRBV5-1 to TRBJ2-1; D is perhaps TRBD1 (5 bases). The length of the CDR3 is 15 residues. Trimming removed 1 base at V and 5 bases at J, with 13 bases between. Germline CDR1 and CDR2: SGHRS and YFSETQ. CDR3 sequence (DNA): TGCGCCAGCAGCTTGAGCCGCGTAGGGGACAATGAGCAGTTCTTC. The encoded protein is CASSLSRVGDNEQFF.

The genes are TRBV7-6 and TRBJ2-5; 9 bases line up with TRBD2. Germline V gene lookup returns CDR1 SGHVS and CDR2 FNYEAQ. Trimming removed 1 base from V and 3 bases from J; junction bases left unmatched: 0. The CDR3 extends over 14 amino acids. The CDR3 loop is CASSLGLAEETQYF. Here the CDR3 DNA reads TGTGCCAGCAGCTTAGGACTAGCGGAAGAGACCCAGTACTTC.

The V and J genes are TRBV11-3 and TRBJ1-1; no reliable D call. The length of the CDR3 is 13 residues. V was cut by 5 bases and J by 5 bases, with 12 bases left in between. Germline values: CDR1 SGHNT, CDR2 YENEEA. CDR3 sequence (DNA): TGTGCCAGCAGCGGACGGACGGGGACTGAAGCTTTCTTT. Encoded protein: CASSGRTGTEAFF.

V is TRBV7-2 and J is TRBJ2-3, with D perhaps matching TRBD1 (6 bases). Between the trimmed V and J ends, which lost 5 bases and 7 bases, there was a span of 13 bases. CDR3 size: 13 residues. CDR1 is SGHTA, CDR2 FQGNSA, per germline. The CDR3 loop is CASSLNRDNTQYF. Here the CDR3 DNA reads TGTGCCAGCAGCCTGAACAGGGATAATACGCAGTATTTT.

The rearrangement links TRBV7-6 to TRBJ2-7, with TRBD1 as a possible D gene (6 bases). The V end was cut by 4 bases, the J end by 2 bases, with 15 bases between. CDR1 SGHVS and CDR2 FNYEAQ come from the germline V gene. The CDR3 loop spans 15 amino acids. Here the CDR3 reads CASSSRLRGTYEQYF. The DNA of the CDR3 is TGTGCCAGCAGCTCCAGACTCAGGGGCACCTACGAGCAGTACTTC.

This chain links TRBV19 with TRBJ1-5, with TRBD1 matching 7 bases. Germline V gives CDR1 LNHDA, CDR2 SQIVND (reference sequence). The CDR3 spans 16 residues. The V segment lost 4 bases and the J segment 6 bases; nucleotides outside the gene matches: 12. The CDR3 is CASSTRVQGNPQPQHF. As DNA, the CDR3 is TGTGCCAGTAGTACACGTGTACAGGGGAATCCTCAGCCCCAGCATTTT.

This sequence joins TRBV4-1 and TRBJ2-7, with D perhaps TRBD2 (6 bases). The CDR3 loop spans 15 amino acids. Germline loops: CDR1 MGHRA, CDR2 YSYEKL. Deletions cut 3 bases from V and 0 bases from J, with 12 bases between. The CDR3 nucleotides are TGCGCCAGCAGCCATCTTTCCGGGGGCTCCTACGAGCAGTACTTC. Translation gives CASSHLSGGSYEQYF.

The chain couples TRBV19 to TRBJ1-5; 8 bases are shared with TRBD1. This CDR3 has 15 residues. V lost 5 bases to trimming and J lost 7 bases; unmatched junction nucleotides: 10. Germline CDR1 and CDR2: LNHDA and SQIVND (reference sequence). For the CDR3, the DNA is TGTGCCAGTAGTCAGCGGACAGGGCAGGGGCAGCCCCAGCATTTT. Its protein is CASSQRTGQGQPQHF.